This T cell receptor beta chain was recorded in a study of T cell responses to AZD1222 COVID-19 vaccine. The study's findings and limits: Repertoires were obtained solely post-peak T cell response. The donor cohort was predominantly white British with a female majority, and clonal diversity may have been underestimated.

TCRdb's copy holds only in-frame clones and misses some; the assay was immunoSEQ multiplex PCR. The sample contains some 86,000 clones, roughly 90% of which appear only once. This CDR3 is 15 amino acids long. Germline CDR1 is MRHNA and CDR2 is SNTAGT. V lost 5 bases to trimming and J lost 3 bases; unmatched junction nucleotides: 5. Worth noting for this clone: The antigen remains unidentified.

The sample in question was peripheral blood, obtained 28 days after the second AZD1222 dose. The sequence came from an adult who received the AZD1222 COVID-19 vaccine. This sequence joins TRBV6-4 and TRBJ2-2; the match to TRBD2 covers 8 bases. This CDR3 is CASSLTSGDTGELFF. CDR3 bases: TGTGCCAGCAGTTTAACTAGCGGAGACACCGGGGAGCTGTTTTTT.